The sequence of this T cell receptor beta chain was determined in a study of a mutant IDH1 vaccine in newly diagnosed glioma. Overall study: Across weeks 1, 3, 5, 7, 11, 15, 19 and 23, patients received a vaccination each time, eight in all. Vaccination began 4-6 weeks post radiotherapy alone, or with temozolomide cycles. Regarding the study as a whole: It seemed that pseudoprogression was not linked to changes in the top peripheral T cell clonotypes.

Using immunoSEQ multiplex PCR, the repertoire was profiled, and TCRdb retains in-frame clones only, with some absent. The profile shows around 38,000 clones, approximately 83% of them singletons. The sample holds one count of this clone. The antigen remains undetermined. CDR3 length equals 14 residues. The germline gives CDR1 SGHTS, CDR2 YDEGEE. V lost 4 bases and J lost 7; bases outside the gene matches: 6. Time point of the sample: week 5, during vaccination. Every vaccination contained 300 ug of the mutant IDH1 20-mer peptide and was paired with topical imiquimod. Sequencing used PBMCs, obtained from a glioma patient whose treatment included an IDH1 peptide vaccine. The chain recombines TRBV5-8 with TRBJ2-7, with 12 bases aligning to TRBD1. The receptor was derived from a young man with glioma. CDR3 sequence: CASSRDRGLQEQYF. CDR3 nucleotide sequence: TGTGCCAGCAGCAGGGACAGGGGGCTTCAAGAGCAGTACTTC.